A single sample is the source of the 30 T cell receptor beta chains below, sequenced in a study of T cells in Graves' hyperthyroidism and ophthalmopathy. Amplification targeted TCR beta CDR3 regions from RNA transcripts. HTBI primers were used for first-round RT-PCR of the TCR CDR3. Via MiXCR, TCRdb re-called the multiplex PCR reads, giving one row per CDR3 protein. The sample lists over 700,000 distinct CDR3 sequences; around a sixth were seen once. Material: blood. These receptors came from a woman aged 45-65 years with Graves' hyperthyroidism that later progressed to Graves' ophthalmopathy.

This clonotype was seen a single time. DNA for the CDR3: TGTGCCACCGAGGGGACAGCGAACACTGAAGCTTTCTTT. Encoded protein: CATEGTANTEAFF. V gene TRBV28 combines with J gene TRBJ1-1, with TRBD1 matching 7 bases. This CDR3 is built from 13 residues. Germline V gene data show CDR1 as MDHEN and CDR2 as SYDVKM. V was clipped by 10 bases and J by 1 base; unmatched bases: 6.

A few counts support this clonotype. Given a much more abundant clone one base away, this may be a read error. V gene TRBV9 combines with J gene TRBJ1-1, with a possible D match to TRBD1 (5 bases). Per the germline V gene, CDR1 is SGDLS and CDR2 is YYNGEE. The CDR3 covers 15 residues. Here the CDR3 DNA reads TGTGCCAGCAGCGTATTGGGGGGAATGAACACTGAAGCTCTCTTT. Translated, it gives CASSVLGGMNTEALF.

This clonotype was found many times. V usage is TRBV30 and J usage is TRBJ2-3; 8 nucleotides align to TRBD2. The CDR3 consists of 15 residues. V was pared by 0 bases and J by 4 bases, with 6 bases of the junction left unmatched. Germline CDR1 reads GTSNPN; CDR2 reads SVGIG (reference sequence). This CDR3 is CAWSVGGGKADTQYF. The CDR3 DNA is TGTGCCTGGAGTGTAGGCGGGGGGAAGGCAGATACGCAGTATTTT.

The chain links TRBV27 to TRBJ1-5, with TRBD1 matching 8 bases. Germline V gene lookup returns CDR1 MNHEY and CDR2 SMNVEV (reference sequence). V lost 0 bases, J lost 0 bases, and 7 bases stayed unmatched. The CDR3 loop spans 18 amino acids. CDR3 region: CASSLSWTGSYSNQPQHF. CDR3 DNA: TGTGCCAGCAGTTTATCATGGACAGGGAGCTATAGCAATCAGCCCCAGCATTTT.

This clonotype was detected only a few times. This chain connects TRBV6-1 to TRBJ1-6; D not certain. Between the trimmed V and J ends, which lost 1 base and 2 bases, there was a span of 6 bases. This CDR3 is built from 15 residues. Germline-derived CDR1 and CDR2 are MNHNS and SASEGT. In DNA form, the CDR3 reads TGTGCCAGCAGTGAAGACCGTACCTATAATTCACCCCTCCACTTT. This translates into CASSEDRTYNSPLHF.

The CDR3 sequence is CASSQGFAYSNQPQHF. CDR3 bases: TGTGCCAGCAGCCAAGGTTTCGCTTATAGCAATCAGCCCCAGCATTTT. This sequence joins TRBV3-1 and TRBJ1-5; D is uncertain. Germline-derived CDR1 and CDR2 are LGHDT and YNNKEL (reference sequence). The V gene lost 1 base and the J gene lost 0 bases, with 10 bases spanning the gap. This CDR3 has 16 amino acids. The entire variable domain, with the rest obtained from reference TRBV3-1 and TRBJ1-5, is as follows: DTAVSQTPKYLVTQMGNDKSIKCEQNLGHDTMYWYKQDSKKFLKIMFSYNNKELIINETVPNRFSPKSPDKAHLNLHINSLELGDSAVYFCASSQGFAYSNQPQHFGDGTRLSIL.

V is TRBV19 and J is TRBJ1-1, with D tentatively TRBD1 (5 bases). Trimming cost V 6 bases and J 1 base, with 9 bases left between them. The CDR3 loop spans 13 amino acids. Germline values: CDR1 LNHDA, CDR2 SQIVND (reference sequence). The CDR3 DNA sequence: TGTGCCAGTAGCGGAAGGGGGAACACTGAAGCTTTCTTT. It codes for CASSGRGNTEAFF.

The genes are TRBV6-1 and TRBJ2-1; 9 bases match TRBD2. Unmatched junction bases numbered 5, after V lost 2 bases and J lost 0 bases. The V gene's germline CDR1 is MNHNS and CDR2 SASEGT. The CDR3 spans 17 residues. The CDR3 DNA sequence: TGTGCCAGCAGTGAACAGCGGGGGGCCAGCTCCTACAATGAGCAGTTCTTC. Amino acids: CASSEQRGASSYNEQFF.

This clonotype was counted between two and nine times. J is TRBJ2-5 and V is TRBV6-1; D is possibly TRBD1 (6 bases). CDR3 size: 15 residues. Germline V gene sequence: CDR1 MNHNS, CDR2 SASEGT. V dropped 6 bases and J dropped 5 bases, with 19 bases sitting between them. DNA of the CDR3: TGTGCCAGCAGCGCTGTGGGACATTCACGTGAGACCCAGTACTTC. Protein: CASSAVGHSRETQYF.

This clonotype was picked up many times. The chain uses TRBV5-1 and TRBJ1-1; TRBD1 matches at 9 bases. Per germline, CDR1 SGHRS and CDR2 YFSETQ. The CDR3 length is 16 residues. J was trimmed by 6 bases and V by 4 bases; bases with no gene match: 13. CDR3 sequence reads: CASSDRDRALKAEAFF. In DNA, the CDR3 is TGCGCCAGCAGCGACCGGGACAGGGCATTGAAGGCTGAAGCTTTCTTT.

The chain carries TRBV11-1 and TRBJ2-7, with D maybe TRBD2 (7 bases). Germline loops: CDR1 SGHAT, CDR2 FQDESV (reference sequence). This CDR3 comprises 15 residues. Between the trimmed V and J ends, which lost 5 bases and 5 bases, there was a span of 19 bases. CDR3 loop: CASSPMWEGGHEQYF. CDR3 DNA sequence: TGTGCCAGCAGCCCTATGTGGGAGGGGGGCCACGAGCAGTACTTC.

This clonotype was seen only a few times. The chain employs TRBV19 and TRBJ1-1, with D possibly being TRBD1 (6 bases). The CDR3 has 14 residues. Trimming shortened V by 7 bases and J by 3 bases, and 15 bases separated the two germline ends. CDR1 and CDR2 (germline): LNHDA, SQIVND (reference sequence). In DNA, the CDR3 is TGTGCCAGTAATGAGGAATCAGGGGACACTGAAGCTTTCTTT. This codes for CASNEESGDTEAFF.

The chain couples TRBV7-9 to TRBJ1-3, with D possibly TRBD1 on 6 matching bases. Trimming stripped 2 bases from V and 2 bases from J, with 13 bases between. The CDR3 contains 16 residues. Per germline, CDR1 SEHNR and CDR2 FQNEAQ (reference sequence). The CDR3 coding sequence is TGTGCCAGCAGCTTATGGGGCGACAGGACTGGAAACACCATATATTTT. Amino acid sequence: CASSLWGDRTGNTIYF.

This chain connects TRBV30 to TRBJ2-7; D perhaps matches TRBD1 (6 bases). Germline V lookup: CDR1 GTSNPN, CDR2 SVGIG (reference sequence). CDR3 length: 15 residues. V dropped 4 bases and J dropped 1 base, with 17 bases sitting between them. The CDR3: CAWNPDVGASYEQYF. In nucleotides, the CDR3 is TGTGCCTGGAACCCCGACGTGGGGGCTTCCTACGAGCAGTACTTC.

This clonotype was detected a few times. V and J are TRBV19 and TRBJ1-1; D is possibly TRBD1 (6 bases). The germline CDR1 and CDR2 sequences are LNHDA and SQIVND (reference sequence). V was trimmed by 7 bases and J by 5 bases, leaving 17 bases between them. The CDR3 is made up of 14 amino acids. The CDR3 bases are TGTGCCAGTATGAACAGGGTGAAGGAAACTGAAGCTTTCTTT. Translating it yields CASMNRVKETEAFF.

The chain is built from TRBV12-5 and TRBJ2-7; D gene ambiguous. Germline V lookup: CDR1 LGHNT, CDR2 FRNRAP. The length of the CDR3 is 12 residues. Trimming shortened V by 5 bases and J by 8 bases, and 13 bases separated the two germline ends. Here the CDR3 reads CASGAPLGKQYF. The CDR3 DNA follows: TGTGCTAGTGGTGCTCCCCTGGGCAAGCAGTACTTC.

In its sample, this clonotype was seen many times. The J gene is TRBJ1-1, the V gene TRBV24-1, with D perhaps TRBD1 (5 bases). V lost 2 bases, J lost 3 bases, and 9 bases lay in between. The CDR3 loop spans 14 amino acids. Germline CDR1 KGHDR, CDR2 SFDVKD. CDR3 sequence: CATSDSREDTEAFF. CDR3 DNA sequence: TGTGCCACCAGTGATTCCAGGGAAGACACTGAAGCTTTCTTT.

There are a few counts of this clonotype. The chain uses TRBV11-2 and TRBJ1-4; D remains unclear. The CDR3 runs to 18 residues. V was cut by 5 bases and J by 1 base, with 20 bases left in between. The V gene's germline CDR1 is SGHAT and CDR2 FQNNGV. CDR3 nucleotide sequence: TGTGCCAGCAGCCCCCTGGGTCAGGCATACGGAACTAATGAAAAACTGTTTTTT. As protein: CASSPLGQAYGTNEKLFF.

The chain joins TRBV3-1 to TRBJ1-1, with 8 bases that match TRBD1. V gave up 1 base and J gave up 3 bases; unmatched junction bases: 7. Germline CDR1 LGHDT, CDR2 YNNKEL (reference sequence). The CDR3 covers 16 residues. This CDR3 is CASSQGTGFMDTEAFF. As DNA, the CDR3 is TGTGCCAGCAGCCAAGGGACAGGGTTTATGGACACTGAAGCTTTCTTT. Filled out from reference TRBV3-1 and TRBJ1-1, the complete variable domain reads DTAVSQTPKYLVTQMGNDKSIKCEQNLGHDTMYWYKQDSKKFLKIMFSYNNKELIINETVPNRFSPKSPDKAHLNLHINSLELGDSAVYFCASSQGTGFMDTEAFFGQGTRLTVV.

This clonotype was picked up many times. CDR3 loop: CSAIPSGNTIYF. The DNA for the CDR3 is TGCAGTGCTATCCCTTCTGGAAACACCATATATTTT. The V gene is TRBV20-1, the J gene TRBJ1-3, with D unclear. Trimming cost V 4 bases and J 1 base, with 5 bases left between them. Germline CDR1 reads DFQATT; CDR2 reads SNEGSKA (reference sequence). CDR3 length: 12 amino acids.

This clonotype was detected many times. The genes are TRBV18 and TRBJ2-2; D remains unclear. This CDR3 comprises 13 residues. The V end was cut by 4 bases, the J end by 5 bases, with 8 bases between. Looked up from germline, CDR1 is KGHSH and CDR2 is LQKENI. The CDR3 loop is CASSQGTTGELFF. DNA for the CDR3: TGTGCCAGCTCACAGGGAACGACCGGGGAGCTGTTTTTT.

This clonotype was detected only a few times. The chain links TRBV7-8 to TRBJ2-1, with D hard to call. Germline lookup yields CDR1 SGHVS and CDR2 FQNEAQ. The CDR3 has 15 amino acids. Trimming pared 6 bases from V and 0 bases from J, leaving 12 bases between. The DNA of the CDR3 is TGTGCCAGCAGTCCTCGGCGTCTCTCCTACAATGAGCAGTTCTTC. Translating gives CASSPRRLSYNEQFF.

This clonotype was seen many times. This rearrangement joins TRBV2 to TRBJ1-2; D uncertain. This CDR3 spans 13 amino acids. From germline, CDR1 is SNHLY and CDR2 FYNNEI. Trimming took off 1 base at V and 4 bases at J, with 7 bases between the two ends. The CDR3 region is CASSEETTYGYTF. The CDR3 nucleotides read TGTGCCAGCAGTGAAGAAACCACCTATGGCTACACCTTC.

This clonotype was observed a handful of times. The rearrangement links TRBV30 to TRBJ2-7; 7 bases line up with TRBD1. CDR1 is GTSNPN and CDR2 is SVGIG in the germline V gene (reference sequence). V lost 7 bases to trimming and J lost 3 bases; unmatched junction nucleotides: 6. The CDR3 is 12 amino acids. The CDR3 reads CALEGDSYEQYF. CDR3 coding DNA: TGTGCCTTGGAAGGGGACAGCTACGAGCAGTACTTC.

This clonotype was seen a few times. The chain links TRBV7-3 to TRBJ2-7; no firm D call. Trimming shortened V by 4 bases and J by 4 bases, and 11 bases separated the two germline ends. The germline CDR1 and CDR2 sequences are SGHTA and FQGTGA. The CDR3 runs to 13 residues. DNA of the CDR3: TGTGCCAGCAGCTCTCCTTGGTCATACGAGCAGTACTTC. It yields the protein CASSSPWSYEQYF.

The table lists this clonotype with many counts. The chain couples TRBV12-3 or TRBV12-4 to TRBJ1-2; tentatively, D is TRBD1 (5 bases). This CDR3 contains 14 residues. Trimming stripped 1 base from V and 4 bases from J, with 10 bases between. CDR3 protein: CASSLVYGAYGYTF. The CDR3 DNA reads as TGTGCCAGCAGTTTAGTTTATGGGGCCTATGGCTACACCTTC.

This clonotype was picked up many times. The V call is TRBV12-3 or TRBV12-4, the J call TRBJ1-5, with a weak D call TRBD1 (5 bases). Trimming took 6 bases from V and 6 from J, leaving 21 bases between them. The CDR3 extends over 16 amino acids. CDR3 nucleotides: TGTGCCAGCAGCCCTACCGTTGGGGGGGGGAGTCAGCCCCAGCATTTT. It yields the protein CASSPTVGGGSQPQHF.

The rearrangement joins TRBV12-3 or TRBV12-4 to TRBJ1-2; D call uncertain. Trimming removed 5 bases from V and 8 bases from J, with 9 bases in between. The CDR3 runs 11 residues. The CDR3 coding sequence is TGTGCCAGCAGTGCCTGGGTGGGCTACACCTTC. This translates into CASSAWVGYTF.

This clonotype occurred a few times. The CDR3 nucleotides read TGTGCCAGCAGTGAGTCAGACAGGGGGCTTTTCAATGAGCAGTTCTTC. Translated, it gives CASSESDRGLFNEQFF. This sequence joins TRBV6-1 and TRBJ2-1; 10 positions agree with TRBD1. Trimming cost V 3 bases and J 6 bases; bases outside gene matches: 8. Germline CDR1 is MNHNS and CDR2 is SASEGT. The CDR3 covers 16 residues.

This clonotype came up a few times. This chain joins TRBV18 and TRBJ1-4, with unresolved D. Trimming removed 3 bases from V and 2 bases from J, with 19 bases in between. The CDR3 is 18 residues long. CDR1 is KGHSH, CDR2 LQKENI, per germline. Written as DNA, the CDR3 is TGTGCCAGCTCACCCGATCCGACCGCCGGTGAGACTAATGAAAAACTGTTTTTT. It codes for CASSPDPTAGETNEKLFF.